A selection of T cell receptor beta chains follows, all from one sample in a study of blood T cells in healthy people across ages. TCRdb called the 5' RACE reads again in MiXCR, with one record for every CDR3 protein. The sample includes about 1.8 million distinct CDR3 sequences, around 50% of them seen just once. Specimen: blood. These receptor sequences come from a woman in her thirties or forties in good health. CDR3s include the opening cysteine and the closing phenylalanine or tryptophan. Fields, in order: V gene, clone size, D gene, J gene, CDR3 protein, CDR3 DNA. The D gene is left open where the match is weak. Size is omitted from some rows. Given values are once, few, many or a class for expanded clones.

TRBV20-1	.	TRBD2	TRBJ2-1	CSASESWIVIAGNEQFF	TGCAGTGCTAGTGAATCTTGGATCGTAATAGCGGGCAATGAGCAGTTCTTC
TRBV28	.	.	TRBJ1-1	CASTLWNTEAFF	TGTGCCAGCACCTTATGGAACACTGAAGCTTTCTTT
TRBV29-1	few	.	TRBJ2-4	CSVAEGQNIQYF	TGCAGCGTTGCGGAGGGACAAAACATTCAGTACTTC
TRBV27	.	TRBD2	TRBJ2-3	CASSSGLAGGGADTQYF	TGTGCCAGCAGTTCCGGACTAGCGGGGGGCGGGGCAGATACGCAGTATTTT
TRBV13	few	TRBD1	TRBJ2-1	CASSKGARSSYNEQFF	TGTGCCAGCAGCAAGGGGGCTAGGAGCTCCTACAATGAGCAGTTCTTC
TRBV7-2	.	TRBD2	TRBJ2-1	CASSLGRESGEFF	TGTGCCAGCAGCTTAGGGCGTGAGAGCGGGGAGTTCTTC
TRBV4-1	few	TRBD2	TRBJ2-1	CASSQEPSGNNEQFF	TGCGCCAGCAGCCAAGAGCCTAGCGGAAACAATGAGCAGTTCTTC
TRBV7-2	.	TRBD2	TRBJ2-3	CASSLLLARTSGPTDTQYF	TGTGCCAGCAGCCTTCTTCTCGCCCGGACTAGCGGGCCGACAGATACGCAGTATTTT
TRBV11-2	.	TRBD1	TRBJ2-7	CASSLGTGGVEQYF	TGTGCCAGCAGCTTGGGGACAGGGGGCGTCGAGCAGTACTTC
TRBV10-3	.	TRBD1	TRBJ2-6	CAISAGQGASGANVLTF	TGTGCCATCAGTGCTGGACAGGGGGCGTCTGGGGCCAACGTCCTGACTTTC
TRBV5-1	.	TRBD1	TRBJ2-3	CASARDRGFVDTQYF	TGCGCCAGCGCCCGGGACAGGGGGTTTGTGGATACGCAGTATTTT
TRBV29-1	.	TRBD1	TRBJ1-1	CSIPGTGREGNTEAFF	TGCAGCATCCCCGGGACAGGGAGAGAGGGGAACACTGAAGCTTTCTTT
TRBV4-2	few	.	TRBJ2-5	CASSHNLGAGETQYF	TGTGCCAGCAGCCATAATCTAGGGGCGGGAGAGACCCAGTACTTC
TRBV4-1	.	.	TRBJ1-5	CASSQFSRGDKGNQPQHF	TGCGCCAGCAGCCAATTCTCGAGGGGGGACAAGGGCAATCAGCCCCAGCATTTT
TRBV12-5	.	TRBD1	TRBJ2-5	CASGFSTDRGRGETQYF	TGTGCTAGTGGTTTCTCGACCGACAGGGGTCGGGGGGAGACCCAGTACTTC
TRBV20-1	few	TRBD2	TRBJ2-1	CSARAAGVSYNEQFF	TGCAGTGCTAGAGCCGCGGGGGTTTCCTACAATGAGCAGTTCTTC
TRBV29-1	.	.	TRBJ2-5	CSAPTSSQETQYF	TGCAGCGCGCCGACCTCCAGTCAAGAGACCCAGTACTTC
TRBV6-6	.	.	TRBJ1-2	CTSSEQDIGYGCTF	.
TRBV20-1	few	TRBD1	TRBJ2-7	CSARDMTGATYEQYF	TGCAGTGCTAGAGATATGACAGGGGCGACCTACGAGCAGTACTTC
TRBV7-9	few	TRBD1	TRBJ2-7	CASSQGVFEQYF	TGTGCCAGCAGTCAGGGGGTGTTTGAGCAGTACTTC
TRBV5-1	few	TRBD1	TRBJ2-1	CASRGGTGPYNEQFF	TGCGCCAGCAGAGGCGGGACAGGGCCCTACAATGAGCAGTTCTTC
TRBV7-9	.	.	TRBJ1-2	CASSPGRGQSAGYTF	TGTGCCAGCAGCCCGGGCAGGGGCCAGTCGGCTGGCTACACCTTC
TRBV5-5	few	TRBD2	TRBJ2-1	CASSPRPLSGGSYNEQFF	TGTGCCAGCAGCCCACGACCTCTTAGCGGGGGGTCCTACAATGAGCAGTTCTTC
TRBV19	.	.	TRBJ1-2	CASSTTGAGTKARGYTF	TGTGCCAGTAGTACGACGGGTGCCGGGACGAAAGCGCGGGGCTACACCTTC
TRBV7-2	.	TRBD1	TRBJ1-2	CASSFSGTGWRFHGYTF	TGTGCCAGCAGCTTCTCTGGGACAGGGTGGAGATTCCATGGCTACACCTTC
TRBV4-3	.	.	TRBJ1-1	CASSQEGSRTEAFF	TGCGCCAGCAGCCAAGAAGGCAGCCGCACTGAAGCTTTCTTT
TRBV29-1	few	.	TRBJ1-2	CSVVILANYGYTF	TGCAGCGTTGTCATCCTAGCTAACTATGGCTACACCTTC
TRBV4-3	.	TRBD2	TRBJ2-5	CASSQDSAGGYNEQYF	TGCGCCAGCAGCCAAGATTCCGCGGGGGGGTACAATGAGCAGTACTTC